This TCR beta chain was recovered during a study of blood T cell repertoires in COVID-19. As for the study in general: The study drew acute and convalescent COVID-19 samples from the United States, Italy and Spain.

Sequencing used immunoSEQ multiplex PCR; TCRdb keeps in-frame clones, though not all of them. The repertoire holds approximately 77,000 clones, approximately 90% seen once, with 4% to 5.5% in the top ten. In germline, CDR1 is MGHRA, CDR2 YSYEKL. Trimming pared 0 bases from V and 7 bases from J, leaving 19 bases between. The CDR3 is 16 amino acids. J is TRBJ2-7 and V is TRBV4-1; TRBD2 is a possible D gene (5 bases). Sequenced input: peripheral blood. The clonotype was recovered from a man aged 45-60 years with active COVID-19. The CDR3 sequence is CASSQDRTGKVGEQYF. The CDR3 coding sequence is TGCGCCAGCAGCCAAGATCGCACGGGAAAGGTGGGAGAGCAGTACTTC.